Listed below are T cell receptor beta chains from one sample, sequenced in a study of cytotoxic CD8 clonotypes in ibrutinib-treated CLL. Sequencing used immunoSEQ multiplex PCR; TCRdb keeps in-frame clones, though not all of them. The sample includes 45,000 to 55,000 clones, around half of them seen just once. The sample in question was PBMCs, obtained after 12 months of ibrutinib treatment. Receptors originate from a human donor with chronic lymphocytic leukemia. CDR3s include the opening cysteine and the closing phenylalanine or tryptophan. The D gene is left open where the match is weak. Rows give clone size only sometimes, using once, few, many, or a class for an expanded clone.

V gene: TRBV27
J gene: TRBJ2-5
clone size: few
D gene: TRBD2
CDR3 protein: CASRVAGGETQYF
CDR3 DNA: TGTGCCAGCAGGGTAGCGGGAGGGGAGACCCAGTACTTC

V gene: TRBV2
J gene: TRBJ2-4
clone size: -
D gene: -
CDR3 protein: CASSEAGHLHF
CDR3 DNA: TGTGCCAGCAGTGAAGCGGGGCATTTGCACTTC

V gene: TRBV4-2
J gene: TRBJ2-1
clone size: -
D gene: -
CDR3 protein: CASSHLLVERDEQFF
CDR3 DNA: TGTGCCAGCAGCCATCTACTAGTGGAGAGGGATGAGCAGTTCTTC

V gene: TRBV2
J gene: TRBJ2-2
clone size: few
D gene: TRBD1
CDR3 protein: CASSWAGGYGELFF
CDR3 DNA: TGTGCCAGCAGTTGGGCAGGGGGCTACGGGGAGCTGTTTTTT

V gene: TRBV20-1
J gene: TRBJ2-1
clone size: once
D gene: -
CDR3 protein: CSAMAFNEQFF
CDR3 DNA: TGCAGTGCTATGGCCTTTAATGAGCAGTTCTTC

V gene: TRBV19
J gene: TRBJ2-3
clone size: -
D gene: TRBD1
CDR3 protein: CASSITGGGTDTQYF
CDR3 DNA: TGTGCCAGCTCCATTACAGGGGGCGGAACAGATACGCAGTATTTT

V gene: TRBV5-1
J gene: TRBJ2-7
clone size: -
D gene: TRBD1
CDR3 protein: CASRLGQGGEQYF
CDR3 DNA: TGCGCCAGCAGACTAGGACAGGGGGGAGAGCAGTACTTC

V gene: TRBV7-9
J gene: TRBJ1-2
clone size: -
D gene: -
CDR3 protein: CASSPSMAGGREGLGYTF
CDR3 DNA: TGTGCCAGCAGCCCAAGTATGGCGGGGGGGCGAGAAGGGCTCGGCTACACCTTC

V gene: TRBV28
J gene: TRBJ1-3
clone size: -
D gene: -
CDR3 protein: CASSVGNTIYF
CDR3 DNA: TGTGCCAGCAGCGTAGGAAACACCATATATTTT

V gene: TRBV5-4
J gene: TRBJ1-2
clone size: few
D gene: -
CDR3 protein: CASSSTMDYTF
CDR3 DNA: TGTGCCAGCAGCTCAACTATGGACTACACCTTC

V gene: TRBV5-6
J gene: TRBJ1-3
clone size: -
D gene: -
CDR3 protein: CASSSDSRITSSGNTIYF
CDR3 DNA: TGTGCCAGCAGCTCGGACTCTAGGATTACGAGCTCTGGAAACACCATATATTTT

V gene: TRBV6-6
J gene: TRBJ1-2
clone size: -
D gene: TRBD1
CDR3 protein: CASMGQTLYGYTF
CDR3 DNA: TGTGCCAGCATGGGACAGACGTTATATGGCTACACCTTC

V gene: TRBV5-1
J gene: TRBJ2-2
clone size: -
D gene: TRBD1
CDR3 protein: CASRHGTGETGELFF
CDR3 DNA: TGCGCCAGCAGGCACGGGACAGGGGAGACCGGGGAGCTGTTTTTT

V gene: TRBV19
J gene: TRBJ2-3
clone size: -
D gene: -
CDR3 protein: CASSRTDTQYF
CDR3 DNA: TGTGCCAGTAGTAGGACAGATACGCAGTATTTT

V gene: TRBV9
J gene: TRBJ1-1
clone size: -
D gene: -
CDR3 protein: CASSLDRDTEAFF
CDR3 DNA: TGTGCCAGCAGCCTGGACAGAGACACTGAAGCTTTCTTT

V gene: TRBV4-1
J gene: TRBJ2-1
clone size: -
D gene: -
CDR3 protein: CASSQVLGNEQFF
CDR3 DNA: TGCGCCAGCAGCCAAGTTTTAGGAAATGAGCAGTTCTTC

V gene: TRBV18
J gene: TRBJ1-6
clone size: -
D gene: TRBD1
CDR3 protein: CASSTGQGKSPLHF
CDR3 DNA: TGTGCCAGCTCAACGGGACAGGGGAAATCACCCCTCCACTTT

V gene: TRBV7-2
J gene: TRBJ2-7
clone size: -
D gene: -
CDR3 protein: CASSLAGERSYEQYF
CDR3 DNA: TGTGCCAGCAGCTTAGCCGGGGAGAGATCCTACGAGCAGTACTTC

V gene: TRBV7-9
J gene: TRBJ2-7
clone size: few
D gene: TRBD1
CDR3 protein: CASSAGTGGWEQYF
CDR3 DNA: TGTGCCAGCAGCGCCGGGACAGGGGGCTGGGAGCAGTACTTC

V gene: TRBV29-1
J gene: TRBJ2-3
clone size: few
D gene: TRBD2
CDR3 protein: CSVAGEGLTDTQYF
CDR3 DNA: TGCAGCGTAGCCGGGGAGGGTCTCACAGATACGCAGTATTTT

V gene: TRBV5-4
J gene: TRBJ1-2
clone size: -
D gene: TRBD1
CDR3 protein: CASSGGQAPGYGYTF
CDR3 DNA: TGTGCCAGCAGCGGGGGACAGGCCCCTGGCTATGGCTACACCTTC

V gene: TRBV28
J gene: TRBJ1-1
clone size: -
D gene: -
CDR3 protein: CASRPGRAEAFF
CDR3 DNA: TGTGCCAGCCGGCCTGGGAGGGCTGAAGCTTTCTTT

V gene: TRBV5-1
J gene: TRBJ2-3
clone size: few
D gene: -
CDR3 protein: CASSPDRPTDTQYF
CDR3 DNA: TGCGCCAGCAGCCCCGACCGTCCCACAGATACGCAGTATTTT

V gene: TRBV5-1
J gene: TRBJ2-7
clone size: once
D gene: TRBD2
CDR3 protein: CASTTSGSYEQYF
CDR3 DNA: TGCGCCAGCACGACTAGCGGGAGTTACGAGCAGTACTTC

V gene: TRBV12-2
J gene: TRBJ1-2
clone size: -
D gene: -
CDR3 protein: CASRLDGNYGYTF
CDR3 DNA: TGTGCAAGTCGCTTAGACGGGAACTATGGCTACACCTTC

V gene: TRBV6-1
J gene: TRBJ2-7
clone size: -
D gene: -
CDR3 protein: CASRVDTTYEQYF
CDR3 DNA: TGTGCCAGCAGAGTTGACACCACCTACGAGCAGTACTTC

V gene: TRBV19
J gene: TRBJ2-1
clone size: -
D gene: TRBD2
CDR3 protein: CASSISPGTSGSSYNEQFF
CDR3 DNA: TGTGCCAGTAGTATAAGTCCCGGGACTAGCGGGAGTTCCTACAATGAGCAGTTCTTC

V gene: TRBV6-1
J gene: TRBJ1-1
clone size: many
D gene: -
CDR3 protein: CASSVASGKAFF
CDR3 DNA: TGTGCCAGCAGTGTCGCCAGTGGCAAAGCTTTCTTT

V gene: TRBV9
J gene: TRBJ2-5
clone size: -
D gene: TRBD1
CDR3 protein: CASSPTGTEQQETQYF
CDR3 DNA: TGTGCCAGCAGCCCAACAGGGACAGAACAACAAGAGACCCAGTACTTC

V gene: TRBV6-6
J gene: TRBJ1-2
clone size: once
D gene: TRBD1
CDR3 protein: CASSYSGQSHYGYTF
CDR3 DNA: TGTGCCAGCAGTTACTCGGGACAGTCCCACTATGGCTACACCTTC

V gene: TRBV29-1
J gene: TRBJ1-1
clone size: -
D gene: -
CDR3 protein: CSTKMGGMGTEAFF
CDR3 DNA: TGCAGCACCAAAATGGGGGGGATGGGCACTGAAGCTTTCTTT

V gene: TRBV5-5
J gene: TRBJ2-5
clone size: -
D gene: TRBD2
CDR3 protein: CASNFDPGLAGSHF
CDR3 DNA: TGTGCCAGCAACTTCGATCCGGGACTAGCGGGCTCTCACTTC

V gene: TRBV19
J gene: TRBJ2-3
clone size: -
D gene: TRBD2
CDR3 protein: CASLAGGNLDGDTQYF
CDR3 DNA: TGTGCCAGTTTAGCGGGAGGGAACTTGGACGGAGATACGCAGTATTTT

V gene: TRBV19
J gene: TRBJ2-1
clone size: few
D gene: TRBD2
CDR3 protein: CASSIRTSGTYNEQFF
CDR3 DNA: TGTGCCAGTAGTATACGGACTAGCGGGACCTACAATGAGCAGTTCTTC

V gene: TRBV10-3
J gene: TRBJ2-3
clone size: -
D gene: -
CDR3 protein: CAISEATGGDTQYF
CDR3 DNA: TGTGCCATCAGTGAGGCTACTGGAGGGGATACGCAGTATTTT

V gene: TRBV9
J gene: TRBJ1-1
clone size: -
D gene: -
CDR3 protein: CASSPLIGGGTEAFF
CDR3 DNA: TGTGCCAGCAGTCCCCTTATAGGGGGTGGTACTGAAGCTTTCTTT

V gene: TRBV29-1
J gene: TRBJ1-1
clone size: many
D gene: -
CDR3 protein: CSVQGQMNTEAFF
CDR3 DNA: TGCAGCGTTCAGGGGCAGATGAACACTGAAGCTTTCTTT

V gene: TRBV5-1
J gene: TRBJ2-3
clone size: few
D gene: -
CDR3 protein: CASSLAWDFLTDTQYF
CDR3 DNA: TGCGCCAGCAGCTTGGCGTGGGACTTTCTCACAGATACGCAGTATTTT

V gene: TRBV18
J gene: TRBJ2-3
clone size: -
D gene: TRBD1
CDR3 protein: CASSPDLGQGANF
CDR3 DNA: TGTGCCAGCTCACCAGATTTGGGACAGGGGGCGAATTTT

V gene: TRBV2
J gene: TRBJ2-3
clone size: -
D gene: TRBD2
CDR3 protein: CASSRLAASTDTQYF
CDR3 DNA: TGTGCCAGCAGCCGACTAGCGGCCAGCACAGATACGCAGTATTTT

V gene: TRBV7-3
J gene: TRBJ1-2
clone size: -
D gene: -
CDR3 protein: CASSLLVGEGAGYTF
CDR3 DNA: TGTGCCAGCAGCTTATTGGTCGGCGAAGGCGCTGGCTACACCTTC

V gene: TRBV28
J gene: TRBJ2-7
clone size: -
D gene: -
CDR3 protein: CASSLLVLEQYF
CDR3 DNA: TGTGCCAGCAGTTTACTGGTGCTCGAGCAGTACTTC

V gene: TRBV6-1
J gene: TRBJ1-2
clone size: -
D gene: TRBD1
CDR3 protein: CASRQQGAKGYTF
CDR3 DNA: TGTGCCAGCAGACAACAGGGGGCGAAAGGCTACACCTTC

V gene: TRBV7-9
J gene: TRBJ2-3
clone size: once
D gene: -
CDR3 protein: CASSLGSGSTDTQYF
CDR3 DNA: TGTGCCAGCAGCTTAGGGAGCGGTAGCACAGATACGCAGTATTTT

V gene: TRBV19
J gene: TRBJ2-1
clone size: -
D gene: -
CDR3 protein: CASSIGQGSRWSYNEQFF
CDR3 DNA: TGTGCCAGTAGTATTGGGCAGGGGTCCCGTTGGTCCTACAATGAGCAGTTCTTC